The clone carrying this TCR beta chain was recorded many times. The TCR beta library used iRepertoire HTBI primers with Arm-PCR amplification of CDR3. One entry per CDR3 protein, called by TCRdb with MiXCR from the multiplex PCR reads. The sample lists 400,000 to 500,000 distinct CDR3 sequences, about 15% seen once, with under 9% in the top ten. This sample's time point: newly diagnosed GD, antithyroid drugs for less than 3 months. Making the TCR library involved RNA that had been extracted from PBMCs. The record originates from a study of regulatory T cells in long-lasting Graves disease. The germline gives CDR1 LNHDA, CDR2 SQIVND (reference sequence). This CDR3 comprises 20 residues. The V gene end was trimmed by 1 base and the J gene end by 7 bases; junction bases not matched to a gene: 21. The sample was also reused in another study, on T cells in Graves' hyperthyroidism and ophthalmopathy.

Material: peripheral blood mononuclear cells (PBMCs), obtained at new diagnosis, from a patient treated with antithyroid drugs. The sequence was obtained from a middle-aged woman with Graves disease. This sequence joins TRBV19 and TRBJ2-2; TRBD2 matches 7 bases. The CDR3 protein is CASSIGSASRRAGLDGELFF. The CDR3 DNA reads as TGTGCCAGTAGTATAGGGTCTGCGTCAAGACGAGCGGGATTGGACGGGGAGCTGTTTTTT.